Listed below are T cell receptor beta chains from one sample, sequenced in a study of shared clonotypes between healthy human individuals. The data were produced by immunoSEQ multiplex PCR, yet TCRdb's version contains in-frame clones alone and is incomplete. This table has about 2.1 million clones, 93% appearing once. The sequenced sample consisted of naive CD8+ T cells from PBMCs. These receptors were collected from a man younger than 35 in good health. Some clones in this sample may be carry-over from other donors' samples. Both conserved end residues are part of each CDR3. A D gene is named only where the DNA matches it firmly. The size of a clone is reported for some rows only, either as once, few or many, or as a class for expanded clones.

d_gene: -
j_gene: TRBJ2-3
abundance: -
v_gene: TRBV27
CDR3nt: TGTGCCAGCAGTTTAGAACCAACTGGGGCAGATACGCAGTATTTT
CDR3aa: CASSLEPTGADTQYF

d_gene: -
j_gene: TRBJ2-7
abundance: -
v_gene: TRBV6-6
CDR3nt: TGTGCCAGCAGTTACTCCAGGGGCTACGAGCAGTACTTC
CDR3aa: CASSYSRGYEQYF

d_gene: TRBD1
j_gene: TRBJ2-7
abundance: -
v_gene: TRBV5-5
CDR3nt: TGTGCCAGCAGCTGGGAGGGGCGCCGGGACAGGGGATCCGACGAGCAGTACTTC
CDR3aa: CASSWEGRRDRGSDEQYF

d_gene: -
j_gene: TRBJ1-4
abundance: -
v_gene: TRBV7-9
CDR3nt: TGTGCCAGCAGCTTATTGGGAATTTCTAATGAAAAACTGTTTTTT
CDR3aa: CASSLLGISNEKLFF

d_gene: TRBD1
j_gene: TRBJ1-5
abundance: -
v_gene: TRBV9
CDR3nt: TGTGCCAGCTCCGTAGGGACAGTCAATCAGCCCCAGCATTTT
CDR3aa: CASSVGTVNQPQHF

d_gene: TRBD1
j_gene: TRBJ1-3
abundance: -
v_gene: TRBV6-1
CDR3nt: TGTGCCACCGGGTACAGGGGGCCTGGAAACACCATATATTTT
CDR3aa: CATGYRGPGNTIYF

d_gene: -
j_gene: TRBJ2-1
abundance: -
v_gene: TRBV5-6
CDR3nt: TGTGCCAGCAGCGGGGGAGGTTCCTACAATGAGCAGTTCTTC
CDR3aa: CASSGGGSYNEQFF

d_gene: -
j_gene: TRBJ1-5
abundance: -
v_gene: TRBV6-1
CDR3nt: TGTGCCAGCAGTGAGATTCAGCCCCAGCATTTT
CDR3aa: CASSEIQPQHF

d_gene: TRBD1
j_gene: TRBJ2-2
abundance: -
v_gene: TRBV7-9
CDR3nt: TGTGCCAGCAGCTTAAGAACAGGGGGCAACGGGGAGCTGTTTTTT
CDR3aa: CASSLRTGGNGELFF

d_gene: -
j_gene: TRBJ1-3
abundance: -
v_gene: TRBV19
CDR3nt: TGTGCCAGTAGTATAGATGGGAGAAACACCATATATTTT
CDR3aa: CASSIDGRNTIYF

d_gene: -
j_gene: TRBJ2-7
abundance: once
v_gene: TRBV7-9
CDR3nt: TGTGCCAGCAGCTTAGCGGGAGCGTCCGAGCAGTACTTC
CDR3aa: CASSLAGASEQYF

d_gene: TRBD1
j_gene: TRBJ2-7
abundance: -
v_gene: TRBV15
CDR3nt: TGTGCCACCAGCAGAGAAACAGGGGGCGCGGGGTACGAGCAGTACTTC
CDR3aa: CATSRETGGAGYEQYF

d_gene: -
j_gene: TRBJ2-3
abundance: -
v_gene: TRBV27
CDR3nt: TGTGCCAGCAGTTCCTTCGATATCACAGATACGCAGTATTTT
CDR3aa: CASSSFDITDTQYF

d_gene: -
j_gene: TRBJ1-1
abundance: -
v_gene: TRBV29-1
CDR3nt: TGCAGCGTTGTAGGGGGACTGAACACTGAAGCTTTCTTT
CDR3aa: CSVVGGLNTEAFF

d_gene: TRBD2
j_gene: TRBJ2-7
abundance: -
v_gene: TRBV7-9
CDR3nt: TGTGCCAGCAGCCCCCAGACTAGCGGAACCTACGAGCAGTACTTC
CDR3aa: CASSPQTSGTYEQYF

d_gene: TRBD1
j_gene: TRBJ2-7
abundance: -
v_gene: TRBV11-2
CDR3nt: TGTGCCAGCAGCTTCACGACAGGGGATGGACACGAGCAGTACTTC
CDR3aa: CASSFTTGDGHEQYF

d_gene: TRBD2
j_gene: TRBJ2-7
abundance: -
v_gene: TRBV4-2
CDR3nt: TGTGCCAGCAGCCCGGGACTAGCGGGAGGTAGGGACGAGCAGTACTTC
CDR3aa: CASSPGLAGGRDEQYF

d_gene: -
j_gene: TRBJ2-7
abundance: -
v_gene: TRBV28
CDR3nt: TGTGCCAGCAGTACCCCCCGGGGGAGGTTGTACGAGCAGTACTTC
CDR3aa: CASSTPRGRLYEQYF

d_gene: -
j_gene: TRBJ2-7
abundance: -
v_gene: TRBV2
CDR3nt: TGTGCCAGCAGTAGGGGGTCCTTTGACTCCTACGAGCAGTACTTC
CDR3aa: CASSRGSFDSYEQYF

d_gene: -
j_gene: TRBJ2-3
abundance: -
v_gene: TRBV28
CDR3nt: TGTGCCAGCAGTTTCCCCGGGGATACGCAGTATTTT
CDR3aa: CASSFPGDTQYF

d_gene: -
j_gene: TRBJ2-3
abundance: -
v_gene: TRBV19
CDR3nt: TGTGCCAGTAGCCTCCAGGGTACGCAGTATTTT
CDR3aa: CASSLQGTQYF

d_gene: -
j_gene: TRBJ2-7
abundance: -
v_gene: TRBV4-3
CDR3nt: TGCGCCAGCAGCCAAGGGGGCGGGTACGAGCAGTACTTC
CDR3aa: CASSQGGGYEQYF

d_gene: -
j_gene: TRBJ1-2
abundance: -
v_gene: TRBV14
CDR3nt: TGTGCCAGCAGCCAAGACCGAGGGGTAGGTGGCTACACCTTC
CDR3aa: CASSQDRGVGGYTF

d_gene: -
j_gene: TRBJ1-5
abundance: -
v_gene: TRBV19
CDR3nt: TGTGCCAGTAGTATTTTACAGGGCCAGAATCAGCCCCAGCATTTT
CDR3aa: CASSILQGQNQPQHF

d_gene: -
j_gene: TRBJ1-1
abundance: -
v_gene: TRBV5-1
CDR3nt: TGCGCCAGCAGCTTGGACGGGGGAGAAGCTTTCTTT
CDR3aa: CASSLDGGEAFF

d_gene: TRBD1
j_gene: TRBJ1-1
abundance: -
v_gene: TRBV28
CDR3nt: TGTGCCAGCAGTTTAGGGACAGGGGGGGAAACTGAAGCTTTCTTT
CDR3aa: CASSLGTGGETEAFF

d_gene: -
j_gene: TRBJ2-3
abundance: -
v_gene: TRBV28
CDR3nt: TGTGCCAGCCCTCCTTTTACTAGCACAGATACGCAGTATTTT
CDR3aa: CASPPFTSTDTQYF

d_gene: -
j_gene: TRBJ2-4
abundance: -
v_gene: TRBV28
CDR3nt: TGTGCCAGCAGCGACAGAACCGTGGACAAAAACATTCAGTACTTC
CDR3aa: CASSDRTVDKNIQYF

d_gene: -
j_gene: TRBJ1-4
abundance: -
v_gene: TRBV27
CDR3nt: TGTGCCAGCAGTTTATACAATGCCGGGGGGCAAGAAAAACTGTTTTTT
CDR3aa: CASSLYNAGGQEKLFF

d_gene: -
j_gene: TRBJ2-7
abundance: -
v_gene: TRBV5-6
CDR3nt: TGTGCCAGCAGCCACCGGACGGGGCTGTGGTACGAGCAGTACTTC
CDR3aa: CASSHRTGLWYEQYF

d_gene: TRBD1
j_gene: TRBJ1-5
abundance: -
v_gene: TRBV30
CDR3nt: TGTGCCTGGAGTTCCCGGGACAGGGGTTTTCAGCCCCAGCATTTT
CDR3aa: CAWSSRDRGFQPQHF

d_gene: -
j_gene: TRBJ2-2
abundance: -
v_gene: TRBV6-1
CDR3nt: TGTGCCAGCTCCTGGAAGCCGAACACCGGGGAGCTGTTTTTT
CDR3aa: CASSWKPNTGELFF

d_gene: -
j_gene: TRBJ1-2
abundance: -
v_gene: TRBV19
CDR3nt: TGTGCCAGTAGTATTTACTCTGGAGGGAACTATGGCTACACCTTC
CDR3aa: CASSIYSGGNYGYTF

d_gene: -
j_gene: TRBJ2-7
abundance: once
v_gene: TRBV4-3
CDR3nt: TGCGCCAGCAGCCAAGGTCCCAGTAGATCCGAGCAGTACTTC
CDR3aa: CASSQGPSRSEQYF

d_gene: -
j_gene: TRBJ1-5
abundance: -
v_gene: TRBV19
CDR3nt: TGTGCCAGTAGTATAGGTCCCCCTCGTAGAATAAGGACTGTCGAACAGCCCCAGCATTTT
CDR3aa: CASSIGPPRRIRTVEQPQHF

d_gene: TRBD2
j_gene: TRBJ2-7
abundance: -
v_gene: TRBV30
CDR3nt: TGTGCCTGGAGTGTACGGGAGGGCTCCTACGAGCAGTACTTC
CDR3aa: CAWSVREGSYEQYF

d_gene: -
j_gene: TRBJ1-5
abundance: -
v_gene: TRBV9
CDR3nt: TGTGCCAGCACCGCCGGGGATAGCAATCAGCCCCAGCATTTT
CDR3aa: CASTAGDSNQPQHF

d_gene: -
j_gene: TRBJ2-5
abundance: once
v_gene: TRBV4-1
CDR3nt: TGCGCCAGCAGCCAAGTAAGGACCGGGGAGACCCAGTACTTC
CDR3aa: CASSQVRTGETQYF

d_gene: TRBD1
j_gene: TRBJ2-7
abundance: -
v_gene: TRBV9
CDR3nt: TGTGCCAGCAGCCCTACACAGGGGGCCTACGAGCAGTACTTC
CDR3aa: CASSPTQGAYEQYF

d_gene: TRBD2
j_gene: TRBJ2-3
abundance: -
v_gene: TRBV9
CDR3nt: TGTGCCAGCAGCCGAGGGCGACTAGCGGAAAGCACAGATACGCAGTATTTT
CDR3aa: CASSRGRLAESTDTQYF

d_gene: -
j_gene: TRBJ2-3
abundance: -
v_gene: TRBV28
CDR3nt: TGTGCCAGTACCTTAGGGGGGACGAGGGCAGATACGCAGTATTTT
CDR3aa: CASTLGGTRADTQYF

d_gene: -
j_gene: TRBJ2-7
abundance: -
v_gene: TRBV27
CDR3nt: TGTGCCAGCAGTTTAGGGGTAACCTCCTCCTACGAGCAGTACTTC
CDR3aa: CASSLGVTSSYEQYF

d_gene: TRBD1
j_gene: TRBJ2-7
abundance: -
v_gene: TRBV28
CDR3nt: TGTGCCAGCAGGGCCACAGGGGGTGCCTACGAGCAGTACTTC
CDR3aa: CASRATGGAYEQYF

d_gene: TRBD2
j_gene: TRBJ2-7
abundance: -
v_gene: TRBV7-6
CDR3nt: TGTGCCAGCAGCTTATCACCAATCGGACTAGCGAGCTACGAGCAGTACTTC
CDR3aa: CASSLSPIGLASYEQYF

d_gene: -
j_gene: TRBJ2-3
abundance: -
v_gene: TRBV28
CDR3nt: TGTGCCAGCAGTTTTTGGACAGCGGGGACAAAGGATACGCAGTATTTT
CDR3aa: CASSFWTAGTKDTQYF

d_gene: TRBD1
j_gene: TRBJ2-7
abundance: -
v_gene: TRBV30
CDR3nt: TGTGCCTGGACTCCCCAGGACAGGGGTTCCTACGAGCAGTACTTC
CDR3aa: CAWTPQDRGSYEQYF

d_gene: TRBD1
j_gene: TRBJ1-1
abundance: -
v_gene: TRBV10-2
CDR3nt: TGCGCCAGCACATCTCAGGGGGATTGGGGCGAATCTTTCTTT
CDR3aa: CASTSQGDWGESFF

d_gene: -
j_gene: TRBJ2-3
abundance: -
v_gene: TRBV7-2
CDR3nt: TGTGCCAGCAGCCCCGAGCGGAGGCGGGCATGGGATACGCAGTATTTT
CDR3aa: CASSPERRRAWDTQYF

d_gene: TRBD2
j_gene: TRBJ2-7
abundance: -
v_gene: TRBV7-2
CDR3nt: TGTGCCAGCAGCTTAGCGACTAGCGGGGGGTGGGAGCAGTACTTC
CDR3aa: CASSLATSGGWEQYF

d_gene: TRBD1
j_gene: TRBJ2-6
abundance: -
v_gene: TRBV19
CDR3nt: TGTGCCAGTAGTACCGGACAGGCTGCTGCCAACGTCCTGACTTTC
CDR3aa: CASSTGQAAANVLTF

d_gene: TRBD2
j_gene: TRBJ2-7
abundance: once
v_gene: TRBV7-6
CDR3nt: TGTGCCAGCAGCTTGGCGGGAGGGTCCTACGAGCAGTACTTC
CDR3aa: CASSLAGGSYEQYF